The text below deals with one T cell receptor beta chain. Its antigen is not identified. The V gene end was trimmed by 8 bases and the J gene end by 5 bases; junction bases not matched to a gene: 11. Germline CDR1 SNHLY, CDR2 FYNNEI. The CDR3 extends over 15 amino acids. This entry is derived from a study of T cell responses to AZD1222 COVID-19 vaccine. Overall study findings and caveats: Variant regions that are unmutated are reportedly the target of nearly half of spike-specific TCRs. Baseline antibody screening turned up just a handful of seropositive AZD1222 recipients. Donors, mostly white British, included more females; clonal diversity was possibly underestimated.

The data were produced by immunoSEQ multiplex PCR, yet TCRdb's version contains in-frame clones alone and is incomplete. The sample lists about 160,000 clones; roughly nine tenths were seen once. The sequences come from peripheral blood, collected on day 0 of AZD1222 vaccination. The chain has TRBV2 and TRBJ2-3; 9 bases align to TRBD2. The receptor's source is an adult in good health. CDR3: CASSVAGAALDTQYF. The CDR3 DNA reads TGTGCCAGCTCCGTAGCGGGGGCCGCCTTAGATACGCAGTATTTT.